This paragraph covers one TCR beta chain sequence. Its specificity is not known. The data were taken from a study of T cell repertoires in cytomegalovirus infection. TCRdb redid the calling of the reads with MiXCR, one entry per CDR3 protein. The sample lists approximately 110,000 distinct CDR3 sequences, around 30% occurring once. The CDR3 is 14 residues long. Per the germline V gene, CDR1 is DFQATT and CDR2 is SNEGSKA (reference sequence). Trimming cost V 0 bases and J 6 bases; bases outside gene matches: 7. The chain couples TRBV20-1 to TRBJ2-7, with 8 bases lining up with TRBD1. The clonotype was recovered from a human donor in good health (CMV status not recorded). Some clones in this sample may be carry-over from other donors' samples. The specimen was CD8+ T cells from cultured PBMCs, collected from culture after CMV antigen stimulation. CDR3 nucleotides: TGCAGTGCTAGAGATGTCAGGGGGCAGGGCGAGCAGTACTTC. The encoded protein is CSARDVRGQGEQYF.